The T cell receptor (beta chain) described here comes from a study of blood T cell repertoires in COVID-19. For the study at large: Cohort 3 donors counted as recovered after two negative PCRs, clearance, or resolved symptoms. T cells, B-cell-depleted T cells, or PBMCs supplied cDNA or gDNA.

Individuals drawn from around 25 US areas were roughly 18 to 100 years old. Germline CDR1 reads SGDLS; CDR2 reads YYNGEE. The V and J ends lost 4 bases and 1 base respectively, with 17 bases between them. The CDR3 totals 16 residues. This clone has more than one count but fewer than ten. TCRdb keeps only in-frame clones here, not all; method: immunoSEQ multiplex PCR. The sample yields fewer than 350,000 clones, more than 75% seen once. The sample comprised PBMCs or T cells enriched from blood (not recorded which). This chain uses TRBV9 with TRBJ1-2; D may be TRBD1 (6 bases). The receptor was isolated from a woman aged 60 to 75 in a cohort exposed to, infected with or recovered from COVID-19 (not recorded which). The CDR3 DNA reads TGTGCCAGCAGCCCCGCGGGGGCAGGGGTTAACTATGGCTACACCTTC. The encoded protein is CASSPAGAGVNYGYTF.